These T cell receptor beta chains were read from a single sample in a study of blood T cell repertoires in COVID-19. Measured with immunoSEQ multiplex PCR; TCRdb has only the in-frame clones, and not every one. The sample yields about 180,000 clones, about 81% seen once. Sequenced input: peripheral blood. All receptors derive from an elderly woman with COVID-19, enrolled during active disease. CDR3s include the opening cysteine and the closing phenylalanine or tryptophan. The D gene is left open where the match is weak. Clone size appears in some rows only: once, few, many, or a class for an expanded clone.

TRBJ2-4 TRBV27 NA TRBD1 TGTGCCAGCAGTCTTGGACAGGGGTTAAGAAACATTCAGTACTTC CASSLGQGLRNIQYF
TRBJ1-5 TRBV12-2 few NA TGTGCAAGTCGCTCACCGGTCCTGGGCAGCAATCAGCCCCAGCATTTT CASRSPVLGSNQPQHF
TRBJ2-7 TRBV5-1 NA TRBD1 TGCGCCAGCAGCTTGGAGGGGGACAGATCCTACGAGCAGTACTTC CASSLEGDRSYEQYF
TRBJ2-7 TRBV6-5 few NA TGTGCCAGCAGTTACCGAGGCTCGATGAGCGTCACCGAGCAGTACTTC CASSYRGSMSVTEQYF
TRBJ2-3 TRBV3-1/TRBV3-2 NA NA TGTGCCAGCAGCCAAGGGGGCTTGCTAGATACGCAGTATTTT CASSQGGLLDTQYF
TRBJ2-4 TRBV11-3 NA NA TGTGCCAGCAGCTTGGGCTCAGCCAAAAACATTCAGTACTTC CASSLGSAKNIQYF
TRBJ1-5 TRBV19 NA NA TGTGCCAGTAGTATCGGGGTACGACAGCCCCAGCATTTT CASSIGVRQPQHF
TRBJ2-7 TRBV9 NA NA TGTGCCCCGACCCCCCCACTAGACTACGAGCAGTACTTC CAPTPPLDYEQYF
TRBJ2-7 TRBV2 few NA TGTGCCAGCAGTGTTGCAGGGCGAACCTACGAGCAGTACTTC CASSVAGRTYEQYF
TRBJ1-5 TRBV6-5 NA TRBD1 TGTGCCACCGAAGACAGGGAACATCAGCCCCAGCATTTT CATEDREHQPQHF
TRBJ2-7 TRBV2 NA TRBD2 TGTGCCAGCAGTGAAAGGGAGGGTGGCTACGAGCAGTACTTC CASSEREGGYEQYF
TRBJ2-7 TRBV6-2/TRBV6-3 NA TRBD2 TGTGCCAGCAGTTACTCTGCGGGTAGCGGGAGCCACGAGCAGTACTTC CASSYSAGSGSHEQYF
TRBJ2-7 TRBV7-2 NA TRBD1 TGTGCCAGCAGCGTCAGGGGGCCCCGGGAATTTGAGCAGTACTTC CASSVRGPREFEQYF
TRBJ2-1 TRBV7-6 NA NA TGTGCCAGCGGCGGAGGGGATGGCGATGAGCAGTTCTTC CASGGGDGDEQFF
TRBJ2-1 TRBV27 NA TRBD2 TGTGCCAGCAGTTCCGCGGGAGGGCCGATCAATGAGCAGTTCTTC CASSSAGGPINEQFF
TRBJ1-6 TRBV2 NA TRBD1 TGTGCCAGCAGCGGGACAGGGTGGCATTCACCCCTCCACTTT CASSGTGWHSPLHF
TRBJ2-7 TRBV4-2 once TRBD1 TGTGCCAGCAGCAGGACAGGGCCCTACGAGCAGTACTTC CASSRTGPYEQYF
TRBJ2-4 TRBV9 few NA TGTGCCAGCAGCCCCGGCGGAACGGCCAAAAACATTCAGTACTTC CASSPGGTAKNIQYF
TRBJ2-2 TRBV19 NA NA TGTGCCAGTAGTACAGGATACCCCGGGGAGCTGTTTTTT CASSTGYPGELFF
TRBJ1-4 TRBV5-4 NA TRBD1 TGTGCCAGCAGCTCACCGAACAGGGGCGGAGATGAAAAACTGTTTTTT CASSSPNRGGDEKLFF
TRBJ2-3 TRBV5-4 NA TRBD2 TGTGCCAGCAGCTTGGGCGGGAGTAGCACAGATACGCAGTATTTT CASSLGGSSTDTQYF
TRBJ1-4 TRBV7-9 NA NA TGTGCCAGCAGCTTAGCAGGGGGAGATGAAAAACTGTTTTTT CASSLAGGDEKLFF
TRBJ2-7 TRBV10-3 NA TRBD2 TGTGCCATTACCGGGACTAGCGGCTACGAGCAGTACTTC CAITGTSGYEQYF
TRBJ1-3 TRBV5-1 NA TRBD1 TGCGCCAGCAGCAGCACAGGGGACGGAAACACCATATATTTT CASSSTGDGNTIYF
TRBJ2-7 TRBV5-4 NA TRBD1 TGTGCCAGCAGCTCGGACAGGGGGCCCTACGAGCAGTACTTC CASSSDRGPYEQYF
TRBJ2-7 TRBV29-1 NA TRBD1 TGCAGCGTTGTTCGAGACAGGGGCTACGAGCAGTACTTC CSVVRDRGYEQYF
TRBJ2-1 TRBV19 once TRBD2 TGTGCCAGTAGTGCTAGCGGGGGGACGTACAATGAGCAGTTCTTC CASSASGGTYNEQFF
TRBJ2-3 TRBV7-6 once TRBD2 TGTGCCAGCAGCCCGAGGGGAGGGTCCATAGATACGCAGTATTTT CASSPRGGSIDTQYF
TRBJ2-5 TRBV7-9 NA TRBD2 TGTGCCAGCAGCCTGTTAGCGGGAGCGGGGGAGACCCAGTACTTC CASSLLAGAGETQYF
TRBJ2-7 TRBV5-1 NA TRBD2 TGCGCCAGCAGCTCTAGCGGGGGACCCTACGAGCAGTACTTC CASSSSGGPYEQYF
TRBJ1-1 TRBV28 NA NA TGTGCCAGCACGTCCCCAGGGGTGGTCACTGAAGCTTTCTTT CASTSPGVVTEAFF
TRBJ2-2 TRBV5-1 NA NA TGCGCCAGCAGCTTGGATGCTAGGACGGGAAACACCGGGGAGCTGTTTTTT CASSLDARTGNTGELFF
TRBJ2-4 TRBV28 NA NA TGTGCCAGCAGTTTACAGGGATCGAAAAACATTCAGTACTTC CASSLQGSKNIQYF
TRBJ2-1 TRBV7-9 NA TRBD2 TGTGCCAGCAGCCGACGTTCGGGGGGTAACAATGAGCAGTTCTTC CASSRRSGGNNEQFF
TRBJ2-1 TRBV7-3 NA NA TGTGCCAGCAGCTTAAATAGTGCCAATGAGCAGTTCTTC CASSLNSANEQFF
TRBJ2-1 TRBV18 NA NA TGTGCCAGCTCACCCCCGAGCTCCTACAATGAGCAGTTCTTC CASSPPSSYNEQFF
TRBJ2-5 TRBV5-1 NA NA TGCGCCAGCAGCTTGCTCTGGTCGGGGCAAGAGACCCAGTACTTC CASSLLWSGQETQYF
TRBJ2-2 TRBV11-3 NA NA TGTGCCAGCAGCCCCTTGAGCGGGGAGCTGTTTTTT CASSPLSGELFF
TRBJ2-3 TRBV6-5 NA NA TGTGCCAGCAGGGACAGTAGGGTTACAGATACGCAGTATTTT CASRDSRVTDTQYF
TRBJ2-7 TRBV28 NA TRBD1 TGTGCCAGCAGACCACCGGGACAGGGTTTCTACGAGCAGTACTTC CASRPPGQGFYEQYF
TRBJ2-5 TRBV20-1 NA NA TGCAGTGCTAGTAGAGGGCTTGTGGAGACCCAGTACTTC CSASRGLVETQYF
TRBJ2-3 TRBV28 NA TRBD2 TGTGCCAGCAGCAGCCCTCGCCTAGCGGGAGGGGTAGATACGCAGTATTTT CASSSPRLAGGVDTQYF
TRBJ1-4 TRBV6-5 NA NA TGTGCCTCAGGGTTAGCAACTAATGAAAAACTGTTTTTT CASGLATNEKLFF
TRBJ2-7 TRBV3-1/TRBV3-2 NA NA TGTGCCAGCAGCCAGGGACTTTCCCTAGGGGACGAGCAGTACTTC CASSQGLSLGDEQYF
TRBJ1-1 TRBV7-8 NA NA TGTGCCAGCAGCTTAGACGTGAGTCGGGACACTGAAGCTTTCTTT CASSLDVSRDTEAFF
TRBJ2-1 TRBV5-4 NA NA TGTGCCAGCAGCCACCTTGCGGGGTCCTACAATGAGCAGTTCTTC CASSHLAGSYNEQFF
TRBJ1-5 TRBV7-8 few TRBD1 TGTGCCAGCAGCTTAAACAACAGGGGTATTAGCAATCAGCCCCAGCATTTT CASSLNNRGISNQPQHF
TRBJ1-1 TRBV30 few NA TGTGCCTGGAGTGTACGGGGGGGACTTAACACTGAAGCTTTCTTT CAWSVRGGLNTEAFF
TRBJ2-2 TRBV10-3 NA NA TGTGCCATCAGTGAGACATACACCGGGGAGCTGTTTTTT CAISETYTGELFF
TRBJ1-2 TRBV6-5 NA NA TGTGCCAGCAGTAGGGGGGAGGGTGGCTACACCTTC CASSRGEGGYTF
TRBJ2-7 TRBV4-3 NA TRBD1 TGCGCCAGCAGCATGGGTCTGGACAGGGCCCCCGAGCAGTACTTC CASSMGLDRAPEQYF
TRBJ2-7 TRBV3-1/TRBV3-2 NA TRBD1 TGTGCCAGCAGCCATGCTACCCGACAGGGTAATAACGAGCAGTACTTC CASSHATRQGNNEQYF